The 9 T cell receptor beta chains presented below share a single source sample, sequenced in a study of blood T cells in healthy people across ages. A second roughly 7 to 12 cycle PCR used barcoded and J-beta primers. MiXCR, applied by TCRdb to the 5' RACE reads, yields one record per CDR3 protein. Of fewer than 1 million distinct CDR3 sequences in the sample, under 45% are singletons; the top ten hold roughly 19%. Sequences were obtained from blood. The receptors were gathered from a man aged 55 to 70 in good health.

The V gene is TRBV7-2, the J gene TRBJ2-1, with 13 bases that match TRBD2. From germline, CDR1 is SGHTA and CDR2 FQGNSA. The J segment lost 11 bases and the V segment lost 4 bases, leaving 8 bases of the junction unmatched. This CDR3 has 15 amino acids. CDR3 bases: TGTGCCAGCAGCTCCCAGGCACTAGCGGGGGGGCAGCAGTTCTTC. This gives the protein CASSSQALAGGQQFF.

The chain has TRBV7-2 and TRBJ1-5; D call uncertain. V gave up 7 bases and J gave up 4 bases, with 11 bases separating them. This CDR3 spans 13 amino acids. Germline V gene lookup returns CDR1 SGHTA and CDR2 FQGNSA. The CDR3 region has the DNA TGTGCCAGCACCTCCGGTCCGAATCAGCCCCAGCATTTT. Translated: CASTSGPNQPQHF.

The V gene is TRBV3-1, the J gene TRBJ2-3; D may be TRBD2 (5 bases). This CDR3 is 14 amino acids long. Germline assignment: CDR1 LGHDT and CDR2 YNNKEL (reference sequence). V lost 0 bases, J lost 5 bases, and 9 bases lay in between. This chain's CDR3 is CASSQDASRDTQYF. As DNA, the CDR3 is TGTGCCAGCAGCCAAGATGCTAGCCGAGATACGCAGTATTTT.

V gene TRBV9 combines with J gene TRBJ2-7, with D perhaps matching TRBD2 (5 bases). Deletions cut 4 bases from V and 4 bases from J, with 18 bases between. Per the germline V gene, CDR1 is SGDLS and CDR2 is YYNGEE. The CDR3 is made up of 15 amino acids. DNA for the CDR3: TGTGCCAGCAGCCCAGGTGGTAGCGATAATTACGAGCAGTACTTC. It encodes CASSPGGSDNYEQYF.

This clonotype was observed at least ten times. This chain connects TRBV7-2 to TRBJ2-7; D is unresolved. There are 15 residues in the CDR3. From germline, CDR1 is SGHTA and CDR2 FQGNSA. Trimming cost V 4 bases and J 2 bases, with 15 bases left between them. CDR3 coding DNA: TGTGCCAGCAGCTCCGGCCCGGGCGAGGCCTACGAGCAGTACTTC. This gives the protein CASSSGPGEAYEQYF.

This clonotype turned up a few times. The rearrangement uses TRBV19 and TRBJ1-2; D is ambiguous. CDR1 and CDR2 (germline): LNHDA, SQIVND (reference sequence). V lost 5 bases, J lost 4 bases, and 14 bases lay in between. The CDR3 contains 14 residues. CDR3 loop: CASSLRGRPYGYTF. The CDR3 DNA follows: TGTGCCAGTAGTCTAAGAGGCAGACCCTATGGCTACACCTTC.

The chain has TRBV6-5 and TRBJ2-7; possibly TRBD1 for D (6 bases). The germline V and J ends were trimmed by 7 bases and 3 bases, with 16 bases remaining between them. This CDR3 has 14 residues. The germline gives CDR1 MNHEY, CDR2 SVGAGI. The DNA for the CDR3 is TGTGCCAGCACAGGGTCACAGGGATTCTACGAGCAGTACTTC. Translated: CASTGSQGFYEQYF.

This sequence joins TRBV6-6 and TRBJ1-1; perhaps TRBD1 as D (5 bases). The V gene lost 7 bases and the J gene lost 7 bases, with 19 bases spanning the gap. Germline V lookup: CDR1 MNHNY, CDR2 SVGAGI (reference sequence). This CDR3 region has 14 residues. CDR3 sequence: CASTARGREGEAFF. In nucleotides, the CDR3 is TGTGCCAGCACCGCGAGGGGCAGGGAGGGTGAAGCTTTCTTT.

This clonotype was counted a few times. The gene calls are TRBV27 and TRBJ2-3; D is tentatively TRBD1 or TRBD2 (6 bases each). Germline CDR1 and CDR2: MNHEY and SMNVEV (reference sequence). CDR3 length: 15 amino acids. V was trimmed by 6 bases and J by 2 bases, leaving 15 bases between them. The CDR3 spells CASRPGAPDTDTQYF. The CDR3 DNA follows: TGTGCCAGCAGGCCGGGGGCCCCGGACACAGATACGCAGTATTTT.